The rows below give T cell receptor beta chains drawn from one sample of a study of identifying expanded T cells in peripheral blood. The repertoire was sequenced with immunoSEQ multiplex PCR; TCRdb's copy has only in-frame clones and lacks some. The table includes 100,000 to 150,000 clones, approximately 86% detected once. The specimen sequenced was blood. Receptor source: a person aged 18-70 years in good health. CDR3s include the opening cysteine and the closing phenylalanine or tryptophan. The D gene is left open where the match is weak. Clone size, where shown, is once, few, many, or a class for clones that have expanded.

clone_size: once
d_call: -
j_call: TRBJ1-5
v_call: TRBV27
cdr3_nt: TGTGCCAGCAGTGACCTCAATCAGCCCCAGCATTTT
cdr3_aa: CASSDLNQPQHF

clone_size: -
d_call: TRBD2
j_call: TRBJ2-3
v_call: TRBV7-3
cdr3_nt: TGTGCCAGCAGCTTGTCTAGCGGGAGTACAGATACGCAGTATTTT
cdr3_aa: CASSLSSGSTDTQYF

clone_size: -
d_call: -
j_call: TRBJ2-7
v_call: TRBV15
cdr3_nt: TGTGCCACCAGCAGAGATACGGGCGAGCAGTACTTC
cdr3_aa: CATSRDTGEQYF

clone_size: -
d_call: TRBD1
j_call: TRBJ1-1
v_call: TRBV5-1
cdr3_nt: TGCGCCAGCAGCCCGGACAGGGAAACTGAAGCTTTCTTT
cdr3_aa: CASSPDRETEAFF

clone_size: few
d_call: -
j_call: TRBJ1-2
v_call: TRBV19
cdr3_nt: TGTGCCAGTAGTCTTAGAGGACAGACTTATGGCTACACCTTC
cdr3_aa: CASSLRGQTYGYTF

clone_size: -
d_call: -
j_call: TRBJ1-1
v_call: TRBV10-3
cdr3_nt: TGTGCCATCAGTGGCAGGTCAGCGAACACTGAAGCTTTCTTT
cdr3_aa: CAISGRSANTEAFF

clone_size: -
d_call: -
j_call: TRBJ2-5
v_call: TRBV7-2
cdr3_nt: TGTGCCAGCAGCTTAGACGGGCGTCAAGAGACCCAGTACTTC
cdr3_aa: CASSLDGRQETQYF

clone_size: few
d_call: -
j_call: TRBJ1-1
v_call: TRBV6-4
cdr3_nt: TGTGCCAGCAGTCCGGGACGGCCGAACACTGAAGCTTTCTTT
cdr3_aa: CASSPGRPNTEAFF

clone_size: -
d_call: -
j_call: TRBJ2-6
v_call: TRBV2
cdr3_nt: TGTGCCAGCAACTCCGGGACAGCCAACGTCCTGACTTTC
cdr3_aa: CASNSGTANVLTF

clone_size: -
d_call: TRBD2
j_call: TRBJ2-1
v_call: TRBV7-9
cdr3_nt: TGTGCCAGCAGCTTAGGAGGGACTAGGGGGAATGAGCAGTTCTTC
cdr3_aa: CASSLGGTRGNEQFF

clone_size: -
d_call: TRBD1
j_call: TRBJ1-4
v_call: TRBV6-5
cdr3_nt: TGTGCCAGCAGTTCAGACAGGGGGGGTGAAAAACTGTTTTTT
cdr3_aa: CASSSDRGGEKLFF

clone_size: -
d_call: -
j_call: TRBJ1-1
v_call: TRBV6-5
cdr3_nt: TGTGCCAGCCGACTTTGGTGGGGGGCGAGCACTGAAGCTTTCTTT
cdr3_aa: CASRLWWGASTEAFF

clone_size: once
d_call: TRBD2
j_call: TRBJ2-3
v_call: TRBV5-4
cdr3_nt: TGTGCCAGCAGTTTGGGAGGGGCATCCCCAGATACGCAGTATTTT
cdr3_aa: CASSLGGASPDTQYF

clone_size: -
d_call: -
j_call: TRBJ1-1
v_call: TRBV7-6
cdr3_nt: TGTGCCAGCAGCTTAGTGGGGGGGAACACTGAAGCTTTCTTT
cdr3_aa: CASSLVGGNTEAFF

clone_size: -
d_call: -
j_call: TRBJ1-5
v_call: TRBV6-1
cdr3_nt: TGTGCCAGCGGGCCATATAATAGCAATCAGCCCCAGCATTTT
cdr3_aa: CASGPYNSNQPQHF

clone_size: -
d_call: TRBD1
j_call: TRBJ2-2
v_call: TRBV6-1
cdr3_nt: TGTGCCAGCAGTTCCGGGACAGGGTACACCGGGGAGCTGTTTTTT
cdr3_aa: CASSSGTGYTGELFF

clone_size: -
d_call: -
j_call: TRBJ2-5
v_call: TRBV19
cdr3_nt: TGTGCCAGTAGTCCCGGGACCGCTGGGGAAGAATCCCAGTACTTC
cdr3_aa: CASSPGTAGEESQYF

clone_size: -
d_call: -
j_call: TRBJ2-7
v_call: TRBV7-9
cdr3_nt: TGTGCCAGCAGCTTATGGGGCGAGCAGTACTTC
cdr3_aa: CASSLWGEQYF

clone_size: -
d_call: -
j_call: TRBJ2-1
v_call: TRBV2
cdr3_nt: TGTGCCAGCAGTGTGGGTCTAGCTAGGGACAATGAGCAGTTCTTC
cdr3_aa: CASSVGLARDNEQFF

clone_size: -
d_call: -
j_call: TRBJ1-5
v_call: TRBV27
cdr3_nt: TGTGCCAGCAGTTTACAGGAGGATCAGCCCCAGCATTTT
cdr3_aa: CASSLQEDQPQHF

clone_size: -
d_call: TRBD1
j_call: TRBJ1-2
v_call: TRBV5-6
cdr3_nt: TGTGCCAGCAGCTTGTACACAGGGGCCTATGGCTACACCTTC
cdr3_aa: CASSLYTGAYGYTF

clone_size: -
d_call: -
j_call: TRBJ2-2
v_call: TRBV7-3
cdr3_nt: TGTGCCAGCAGCCTCCTCGGTGGTTCGAACACCGGGGAGCTGTTTTTT
cdr3_aa: CASSLLGGSNTGELFF

clone_size: once
d_call: -
j_call: TRBJ1-2
v_call: TRBV27
cdr3_nt: TGTGCCAACTCGAGGGCCTCCCATGGCTACACCTTC
cdr3_aa: CANSRASHGYTF

clone_size: -
d_call: -
j_call: TRBJ2-5
v_call: TRBV2
cdr3_nt: TGTGCCAGCAGGGGGTCAACTCTGGCCCAGTACTTC
cdr3_aa: CASRGSTLAQYF

clone_size: -
d_call: TRBD1
j_call: TRBJ1-1
v_call: TRBV7-2
cdr3_nt: TGTGCCAGCAGTTTTACAGGGGGCACTGAAGCTTTCTTT
cdr3_aa: CASSFTGGTEAFF

clone_size: -
d_call: -
j_call: TRBJ1-2
v_call: TRBV30
cdr3_nt: TGTGCCTGGAGTTTGGGGATTGGGGGCTACACCTTC
cdr3_aa: CAWSLGIGGYTF

clone_size: -
d_call: -
j_call: TRBJ2-1
v_call: TRBV7-9
cdr3_nt: TGTGCCAGCAGCTCACCGGGCGGAAGCTCCTACAATGAGCAGTTCTTC
cdr3_aa: CASSSPGGSSYNEQFF

clone_size: -
d_call: -
j_call: TRBJ2-3
v_call: TRBV28
cdr3_nt: TGTGCCAGCAGTTCTACCACAGATACGCAGTATTTT
cdr3_aa: CASSSTTDTQYF

clone_size: -
d_call: TRBD1
j_call: TRBJ1-1
v_call: TRBV5-1
cdr3_nt: TGCGCCAGCAGCTTGGGACCAGGGGGTAACACTGAAGCTTTCTTT
cdr3_aa: CASSLGPGGNTEAFF

clone_size: -
d_call: -
j_call: TRBJ2-7
v_call: TRBV4-3
cdr3_nt: TGCGCCAGCAGCGGACGGGGACCGAGGGGGACCTACGAGCAGTACTTC
cdr3_aa: CASSGRGPRGTYEQYF

clone_size: -
d_call: -
j_call: TRBJ1-3
v_call: TRBV7-9
cdr3_nt: TGTGCCAGCAGCCATCGGACAGACCTTGGAAACACCATATATTTT
cdr3_aa: CASSHRTDLGNTIYF